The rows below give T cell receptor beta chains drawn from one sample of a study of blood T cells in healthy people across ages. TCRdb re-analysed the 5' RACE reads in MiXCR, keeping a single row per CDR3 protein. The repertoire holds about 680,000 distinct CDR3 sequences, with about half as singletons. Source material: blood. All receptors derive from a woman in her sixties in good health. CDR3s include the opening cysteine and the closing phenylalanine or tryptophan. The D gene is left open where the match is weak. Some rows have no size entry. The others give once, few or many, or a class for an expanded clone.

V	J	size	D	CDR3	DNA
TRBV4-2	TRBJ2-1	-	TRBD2	CASSLSGRAGDEQFF	TGTGCCAGCAGCCTTAGCGGGAGGGCCGGAGATGAGCAGTTCTTC
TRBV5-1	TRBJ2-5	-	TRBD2	CASSLASGEGRETQYF	TGCGCCAGCAGCTTGGCGAGCGGGGAAGGGAGAGAGACCCAGTACTTC
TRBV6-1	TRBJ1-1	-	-	CASSEGGFGAFF	TGTGCCAGCAGTGAAGGGGGTTTTGGAGCTTTCTTT
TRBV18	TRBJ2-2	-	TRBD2	CASSFGLAATGELFF	TGTGCCAGCTCTTTCGGACTAGCGGCTACCGGGGAGCTGTTTTTT
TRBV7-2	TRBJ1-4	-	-	CASSLIGGAGAWEKLFF	TGTGCCAGCAGCTTAATCGGGGGAGCGGGGGCGTGGGAAAAACTGTTTTTT
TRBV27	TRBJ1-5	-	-	CASSLLGSNQPQHF	TGTGCCAGCAGTTTATTGGGTAGCAATCAGCCCCAGCATTTT
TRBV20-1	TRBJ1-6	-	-	CSARIQQSSPLHF	TGCAGTGCTAGAATCCAACAGTCCTCACCCCTCCACTTT
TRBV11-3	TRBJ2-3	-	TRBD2	CASSPGTSGTRDTQYF	TGTGCCAGCAGCCCAGGGACTAGCGGTACCCGAGATACGCAGTATTTT
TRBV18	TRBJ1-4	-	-	CAGSPPETGVGEKLFF	TGTGCCGGCTCACCACCCGAGACGGGGGTTGGTGAAAAACTGTTTTTT
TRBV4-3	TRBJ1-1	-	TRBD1	CASSQAARGQMNTEAFF	TGCGCCAGCAGCCAAGCCGCCCGGGGACAGATGAACACTGAAGCTTTCTTT
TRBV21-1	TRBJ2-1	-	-	CASSFAGGPNEQFF	TGTGCCAGCAGCTTTGCGGGAGGGCCGAATGAGCAGTTCTTC
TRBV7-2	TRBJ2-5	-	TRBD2	CASSLTSGSWGETQYF	TGTGCCAGCAGCTTAACTAGCGGGAGCTGGGGGGAGACCCAGTACTTC
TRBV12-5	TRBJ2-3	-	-	CASALHSGLAHTDTQYF	TGTGCTAGTGCTCTTCATTCCGGGCTAGCGCACACAGATACGCAGTATTTT
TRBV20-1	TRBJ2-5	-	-	CSASDIRAFEGRETQYF	TGCAGTGCTAGTGATATTAGGGCTTTCGAAGGTCGCGAGACCCAGTACTTC
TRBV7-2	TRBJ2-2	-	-	CASSVGWSTGELFF	TGTGCCAGCAGCGTTGGATGGAGCACCGGGGAGCTGTTTTTT
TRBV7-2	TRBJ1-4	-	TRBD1	CASSVQGGDEKLFF	TGTGCCAGCAGCGTACAGGGGGGGGATGAAAAACTGTTTTTT
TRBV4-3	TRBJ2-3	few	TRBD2	CASSQRLAGATADTQYF	TGCGCCAGCAGCCAAAGACTAGCGGGAGCGACGGCAGATACGCAGTATTTT
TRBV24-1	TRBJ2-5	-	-	CATSPRTSQETQYF	TGTGCCACCTCGCCCCGGACAAGTCAAGAGACCCAGTACTTC
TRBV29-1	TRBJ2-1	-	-	CSVEQRVDYNEQFF	TGCAGCGTTGAACAGCGGGTCGACTACAATGAGCAGTTCTTC
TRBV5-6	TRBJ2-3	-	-	CASSLEGVVDTQYF	TGTGCCAGCAGCTTGGAGGGGGTGGTGGATACGCAGTATTTT
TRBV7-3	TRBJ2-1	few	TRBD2	CASSLTRTSGRDEQFF	TGTGCCAGCAGCTTAACCCGGACTAGCGGGAGAGATGAGCAGTTCTTC
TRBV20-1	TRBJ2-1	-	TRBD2	CSASRREESYNEQFF	TGCAGTGCTAGCAGACGGGAGGAGTCCTACAATGAGCAGTTCTTC
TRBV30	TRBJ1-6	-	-	CAWAGDSDNSPLHF	TGTGCCTGGGCGGGGGACTCTGATAATTCACCCCTCCACTTT
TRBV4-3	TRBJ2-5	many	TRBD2	CASSQDGVAGGETQYF	TGCGCCAGCAGCCAAGACGGGGTAGCGGGGGGAGAGACCCAGTACTTC
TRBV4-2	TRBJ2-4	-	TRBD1	CASSQGGQGVAKNIQYF	TGTGCCAGCAGCCAAGGGGGGCAGGGGGTAGCCAAAAACATTCAGTACTTC
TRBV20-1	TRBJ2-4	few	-	CSAPQIGIGKNIQYF	TGCAGCGCTCCCCAAATAGGGATAGGCAAAAACATTCAGTACTTC
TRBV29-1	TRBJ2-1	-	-	CSTLRNEQFF	TGCAGCACGCTTCGGAATGAGCAGTTCTTC
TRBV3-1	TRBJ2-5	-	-	CASSPTSNVETQYF	TGTGCCAGCAGTCCCACTAGTAATGTGGAGACCCAGTACTTC
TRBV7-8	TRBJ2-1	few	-	CASSYGTINSYNEQFF	TGTGCCAGCAGCTACGGGACGATTAATTCCTACAATGAGCAGTTCTTC
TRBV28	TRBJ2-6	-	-	CASSPLIPSGANVLTF	TGTGCCAGCAGTCCCCTAATACCTTCTGGGGCCAACGTCCTGACTTTC
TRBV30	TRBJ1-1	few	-	CAWSVRQKNTEAFF	TGTGCCTGGAGTGTACGACAGAAGAACACTGAAGCTTTCTTT
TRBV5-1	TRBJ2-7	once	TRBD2	CASSQTSGTTSYEQYF	TGCGCCAGCAGTCAAACTAGCGGGACAACCTCCTACGAGCAGTACTTC
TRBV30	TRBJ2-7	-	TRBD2	CAWSLGGVLWSYEQYF	TGTGCCTGGAGCTTGGGGGGGGTGCTTTGGTCCTACGAGCAGTACTTC
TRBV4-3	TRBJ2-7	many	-	CASSQDGLGASYEQYF	TGCGCCAGCAGCCAAGATGGGCTAGGGGCCTCCTACGAGCAGTACTTC
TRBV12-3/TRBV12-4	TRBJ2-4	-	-	CASSTVNIQYF	TGTGCCAGCAGTACCGTAAACATTCAGTACTTC
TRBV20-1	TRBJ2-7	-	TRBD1	CSASRDRGGEQYF	TGCAGTGCTAGCCGGGACAGGGGGGGCGAGCAGTACTTC
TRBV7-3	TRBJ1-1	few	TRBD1	CASSLMGQGYAEAFF	TGTGCCAGCAGCTTAATGGGACAGGGGTACGCTGAAGCTTTCTTT
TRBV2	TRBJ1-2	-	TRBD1	CASIAQGAANYGYTF	TGTGCCAGCATCGCACAGGGGGCTGCTAACTATGGCTACACCTTC
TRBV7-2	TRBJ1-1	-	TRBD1	CASSLGTVRTEAFF	TGTGCCAGCAGCCTGGGGACAGTTCGCACTGAAGCTTTCTTT
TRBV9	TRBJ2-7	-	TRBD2	CASSVGTGGTYEQYF	TGTGCCAGCAGCGTAGGGACGGGGGGGACCTACGAGCAGTACTTC
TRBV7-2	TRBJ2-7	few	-	CASSRRLHYEQYF	TGTGCCAGCAGCCGCCGACTGCACTACGAGCAGTACTTC
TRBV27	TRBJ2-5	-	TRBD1	CASSRDRISSYNEQYF	TGTGCCAGCAGTCGGGACAGAATTAGCTCCTACAATGAGCAGTACTTC
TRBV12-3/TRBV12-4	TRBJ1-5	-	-	CASSPEGTLYSNQPQHF	TGTGCCAGCAGTCCGGAAGGGACACTATATAGCAATCAGCCCCAGCATTTT
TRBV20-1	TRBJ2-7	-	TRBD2	CSAMSGRVSYEQYF	TGCAGTGCTATGAGCGGGAGGGTCTCCTACGAGCAGTACTTC
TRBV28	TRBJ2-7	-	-	CASTIRYEQYF	TGTGCCAGCACAATACGCTACGAGCAGTACTTC
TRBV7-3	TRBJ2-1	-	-	CASSLGGQGEQFF	TGTGCCAGCAGCTTAGGAGGGCAGGGTGAGCAGTTCTTC
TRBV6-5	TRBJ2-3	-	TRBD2	CASSYSSGVAGEVGTQYF	TGTGCCAGCAGTTACTCCTCGGGGGTAGCGGGAGAGGTAGGTACGCAGTATTTT
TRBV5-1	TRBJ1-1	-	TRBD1	CASSFRTGVNTEAFF	TGCGCCAGCAGCTTTCGGACAGGGGTAAACACTGAAGCTTTCTTT
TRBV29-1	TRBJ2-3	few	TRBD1	CSVAYGTATTDTQYF	TGCAGCGTTGCCTACGGGACAGCCACCACAGATACGCAGTATTTT
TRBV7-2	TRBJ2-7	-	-	CASSLYTGPYEQYF	TGTGCCAGCAGCTTATACACCGGACCTTACGAGCAGTACTTC
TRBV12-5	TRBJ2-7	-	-	CASGTGYEQYF	TGTGCTAGTGGAACCGGCTACGAGCAGTACTTC
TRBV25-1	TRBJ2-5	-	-	CASSEFLGQEETQYF	TGTGCCAGCAGTGAATTTCTGGGTCAGGAAGAGACCCAGTACTTC
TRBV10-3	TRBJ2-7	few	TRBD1	CTIGKSRDRDYEQYF	TGTACCATCGGAAAAAGCCGGGACAGGGACTACGAGCAGTACTTC
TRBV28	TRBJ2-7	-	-	CASRMTVTYEQYF	TGTGCCAGCAGGATGACTGTCACCTACGAGCAGTACTTC
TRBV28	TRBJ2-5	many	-	CASFGDSQETQYF	TGTGCCAGCTTCGGTGACTCCCAAGAGACCCAGTACTTC
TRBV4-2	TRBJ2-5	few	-	CASSQSAGTQYF	TGTGCCAGCAGCCAAAGCGCGGGAACCCAGTACTTC
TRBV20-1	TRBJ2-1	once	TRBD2	CSARGRLAGMVPLNEQFF	TGCAGTGCTAGAGGTCGGTTAGCGGGAATGGTCCCCCTCAATGAGCAGTTCTTC
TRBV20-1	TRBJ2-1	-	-	CSVTDGGNEQFF	TGCAGTGTAACTGACGGCGGGAATGAGCAGTTCTTC
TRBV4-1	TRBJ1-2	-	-	CASSHGGAPAGYGYTF	TGCGCCAGCAGCCATGGGGGGGCCCCGGCGGGCTATGGCTACACCTTC